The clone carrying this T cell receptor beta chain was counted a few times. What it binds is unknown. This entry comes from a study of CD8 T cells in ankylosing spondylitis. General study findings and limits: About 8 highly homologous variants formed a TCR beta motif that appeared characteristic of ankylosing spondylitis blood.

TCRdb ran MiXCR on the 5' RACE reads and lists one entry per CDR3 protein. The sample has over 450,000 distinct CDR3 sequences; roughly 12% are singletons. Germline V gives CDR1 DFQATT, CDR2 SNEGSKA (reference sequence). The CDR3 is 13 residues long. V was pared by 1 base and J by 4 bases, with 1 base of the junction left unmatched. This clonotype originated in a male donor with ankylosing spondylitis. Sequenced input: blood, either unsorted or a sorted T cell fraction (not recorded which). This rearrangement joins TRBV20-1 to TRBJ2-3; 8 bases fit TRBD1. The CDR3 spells CSARGDRSDTQYF. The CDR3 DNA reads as TGCAGTGCTAGAGGGGACAGGTCAGATACGCAGTATTTT.